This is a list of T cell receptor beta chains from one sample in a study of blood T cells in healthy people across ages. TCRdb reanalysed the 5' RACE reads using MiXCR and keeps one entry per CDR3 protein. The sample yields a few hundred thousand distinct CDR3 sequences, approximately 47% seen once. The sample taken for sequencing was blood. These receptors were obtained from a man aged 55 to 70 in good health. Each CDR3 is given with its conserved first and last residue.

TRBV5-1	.	CASSLVMAPGSYNEQYF
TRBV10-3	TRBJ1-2	CAIRDGPLHGYTF
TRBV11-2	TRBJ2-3	CASSYSQGGGTDTQYF
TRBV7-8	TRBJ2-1	CASSLRWESPNEQFF
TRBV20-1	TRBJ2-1	CGAVLAGILDEQFF
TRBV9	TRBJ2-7	CASSVASTLAGAYEQYF
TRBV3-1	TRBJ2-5	CASSQVQGGGGTQYF
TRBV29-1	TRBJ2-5	CSAQPYPGTGGQETQYF
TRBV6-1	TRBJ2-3	CASSEAEPTDTQYF
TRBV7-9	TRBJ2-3	CASSPRTSATDTQYF
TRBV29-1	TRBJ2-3	CSVVSGSYADTQYF
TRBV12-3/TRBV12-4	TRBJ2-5	CASSLRIAGETYEQYF
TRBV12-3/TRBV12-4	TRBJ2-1	CASSVRGGNNEQFF
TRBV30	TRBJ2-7	CAWSPGTAYEQYF
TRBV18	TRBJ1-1	CASSPQPGTEAFF
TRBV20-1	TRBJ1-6	CSATRNQEYNSPLHF
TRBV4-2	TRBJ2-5	CASSQDAAGGGLETQYF
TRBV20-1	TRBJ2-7	CSASGSASADEQYF
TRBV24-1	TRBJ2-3	CATSPSSGQGSADTQYF
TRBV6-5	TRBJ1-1	CASSPTRQEAFF
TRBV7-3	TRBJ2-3	CASSLAGGTTDTQYF
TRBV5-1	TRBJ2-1	CASSMGLAVNEQFF
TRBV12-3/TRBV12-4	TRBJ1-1	CASSTDRNTEAFF
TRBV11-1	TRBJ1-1	CASSLVYRGRGTEAFF
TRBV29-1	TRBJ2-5	CSARTSGGIQETQYF
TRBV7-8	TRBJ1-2	CASSLVIGSSYGYTF
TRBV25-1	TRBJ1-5	CASSESGNQPQHF
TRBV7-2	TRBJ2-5	CASSLAGGPETQYF
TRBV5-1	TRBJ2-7	CASSLEQGPYYEQYF
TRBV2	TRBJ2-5	CASSVGTGGAETQYF
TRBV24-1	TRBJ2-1	CATRDGQGGYNEQFF
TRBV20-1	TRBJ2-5	CSARTPGQGRRETQYF
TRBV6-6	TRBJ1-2	CASSYGQGASYGYTF
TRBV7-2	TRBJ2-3	CASSFLSALAGPRTDTQYF
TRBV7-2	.	CASSPGLAGGNHEQYF
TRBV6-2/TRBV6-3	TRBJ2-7	CASSSSGTGAYEQYF
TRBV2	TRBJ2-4	CASSAIRTAKNIQYF
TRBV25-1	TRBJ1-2	CASSGPGRQYGYTF
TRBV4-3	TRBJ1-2	CASSQDRTAFYGYTF
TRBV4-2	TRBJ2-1	CASSPSGTDYNEQFF
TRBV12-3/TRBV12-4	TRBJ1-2	CASSPDSIYGYTF
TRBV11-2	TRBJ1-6	CASSLVDKRGQGHSPLHF
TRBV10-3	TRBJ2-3	CATHGVTDTQYF
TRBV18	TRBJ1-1	CASSPGNSNTEAFF
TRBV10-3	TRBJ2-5	CAISDEETQYF